This passage covers 28 T cell receptor beta chains from one sample sequenced in a study of shared clonotypes between healthy human individuals. Produced via immunoSEQ multiplex PCR; TCRdb's table is partial and in-frame only. The table includes under 2,500,000 clones, around 95% detected once. The source material was naive CD4+ T cells sorted from blood. Subset given: CD45RA+ positively selected. The receptors were sampled from a man between 18 and 35 years old in good health.

The chain couples TRBV7-9 to TRBJ2-1; no firm D call. Trimming left V 1 base short and J 1 base short, with 11 bases between. The germline gives CDR1 SEHNR, CDR2 FQNEAQ (reference sequence). The CDR3 covers 16 residues. In DNA, the CDR3 is TGTGCCAGCAGCTTAGTAGGGTCGCGTTCCTACAATGAGCAGTTCTTC. Amino acids: CASSLVGSRSYNEQFF. The full variable domain, rest sourced from reference TRBV7-9 and TRBJ2-1, is DTGVSQNPRHKITKRGQNVTFRCDPISEHNRLYWYRQTLGQGPEFLTYFQNEAQLEKSRLLSDRFSAERPKGSFSTLEIQRTEQGDSAMYLCASSLVGSRSYNEQFFGPGTRLTVL.

The chain employs TRBV4-1 and TRBJ1-5; D gene unclear. CDR3 length: 15 residues. V was shortened by 1 base and J by 2 bases, with 9 bases between the two germline ends. The germline gives CDR1 MGHRA, CDR2 YSYEKL. For the CDR3, the DNA is TGCGCCAGCAGCCAAGTATTCGGGGGCAATCAGCCCCAGCATTTT. As protein: CASSQVFGGNQPQHF.

The CDR3 is CASSLFTGGETQYF. The CDR3, as DNA: TGTGCCAGCAGCTTATTTACAGGGGGGGAGACCCAGTACTTC. The V call is TRBV7-6, the J call TRBJ2-5; 8 bases agree with TRBD1. Germline V CDR1 and CDR2: SGHVS, FNYEAQ. The CDR3 is made up of 14 amino acids. With V trimmed by 2 bases and J by 5 bases, 4 bases remained unmatched.

CDR3 residues: CASRPLAGATDTQYF. The CDR3 DNA is TGTGCCAGCAGACCCCTAGCGGGAGCCACAGATACGCAGTATTTT. The chain uses TRBV6-5 and TRBJ2-3; 10 bases map to TRBD2. Per the germline V gene, CDR1 is MNHEY and CDR2 is SVGAGI. The CDR3 runs to 15 residues. V dropped 6 bases and J dropped 2; count of bases not matched to a gene: 5.

The chain combines TRBV7-2 with TRBJ2-1; D possibly corresponds to TRBD2 (7 bases). The V end was cut by 2 bases, the J end by 2 bases, with 16 bases between. This CDR3 spans 17 amino acids. The V gene's germline CDR1 is SGHTA and CDR2 FQGNSA. CDR3 protein: CASSLRGGYLTYNEQFF. Here the CDR3 DNA reads TGTGCCAGCAGCTTAAGGGGGGGCTATCTGACCTACAATGAGCAGTTCTTC.

The CDR3 region is CASSADKGNQPQHF. Written as DNA, the CDR3 is TGTGCCAGCAGCGCGGACAAGGGCAATCAGCCCCAGCATTTT. V usage is TRBV7-9 and J usage is TRBJ1-5, with D possibly TRBD1 on 5 matching bases. The CDR3 is 14 residues long. The germline CDR1 and CDR2 sequences are SEHNR and FQNEAQ (reference sequence). V lost 5 bases to trimming and J lost 2 bases, with 10 bases between them.

This sequence joins TRBV2 and TRBJ2-3; 7 bases align to TRBD1. Germline CDR1 is SNHLY and CDR2 is FYNNEI. Trimming cost V 5 bases and J 0 bases; bases outside gene matches: 5. The CDR3 is made up of 15 amino acids. CDR3 region: CASSWGQPSTDTQYF. CDR3 DNA: TGTGCCAGCAGTTGGGGACAGCCTAGCACAGATACGCAGTATTTT.

CDR3 nucleotide sequence: TGTGCCAGCAGCTCGCAAGCGAACACTGAAGCTTTCTTT. This gives the protein CASSSQANTEAFF. This chain joins TRBV7-9 and TRBJ1-1; no clear D. The CDR3 extends over 13 amino acids. V lost 4 bases, J lost 1 base, and 7 bases lay in between. Germline CDR1 is SEHNR and CDR2 is FQNEAQ (reference sequence).

This sequence joins TRBV10-2 and TRBJ2-7, with 7 bases matching TRBD2. The V segment lost 8 bases and the J segment 0 bases; nucleotides outside the gene matches: 7. CDR1 is WSHSY, CDR2 SAAADI, per germline. The CDR3 has 14 residues. This CDR3 reads CASLREGLSYEQYF. The CDR3 DNA sequence: TGCGCCAGCCTGAGGGAGGGTCTCTCCTACGAGCAGTACTTC.

The chain joins TRBV27 to TRBJ1-1; TRBD1 is a possible D gene (5 bases). The V end was cut by 4 bases, the J end by 1 base, with 19 bases between. Germline-derived CDR1 and CDR2 are MNHEY and SMNVEV (reference sequence). This CDR3 spans 17 amino acids. The CDR3 DNA reads TGTGCCAGCAGTTCACTGGACAACTACTATGGGAACACTGAAGCTTTCTTT. It is translated as CASSSLDNYYGNTEAFF.

The chain carries TRBV4-1 and TRBJ2-2, with 10 bases lining up with TRBD2. V lost 0 bases, J lost 7 bases, and 5 bases stayed unmatched. The V gene's germline CDR1 is MGHRA and CDR2 YSYEKL. The CDR3 is made up of 16 amino acids. Here the CDR3 reads CASSQEIGLAVGELFF. CDR3 nucleotide sequence: TGCGCCAGCAGCCAAGAAATAGGACTAGCGGTCGGGGAGCTGTTTTTT.

The chain couples TRBV6-5 to TRBJ2-1; D perhaps matches TRBD2 (5 bases). V lost 0 bases, J lost 2 bases, and 8 bases lay in between. CDR3 size: 15 residues. Germline CDR1 is MNHEY and CDR2 is SVGAGI. The CDR3 here is CASSYSRGTYNEQFF. CDR3 in DNA: TGTGCCAGCAGTTACTCGAGAGGGACCTACAATGAGCAGTTCTTC.

The chain uses TRBV6-1 and TRBJ2-5, with 9 bases aligning to TRBD1. There are 14 residues in the CDR3. CDR1 is MNHNS and CDR2 is SASEGT in the germline V gene. With 8 bases clipped from V and 4 bases from J, the junction kept 8 bases outside the gene matches. The CDR3 protein is CASYRQGGGETQYF. CDR3 DNA sequence: TGTGCCAGCTATAGACAGGGGGGTGGAGAGACCCAGTACTTC.

The chain is built from TRBV9 and TRBJ2-1; 15 bases are a match to TRBD2. Germline CDR1 is SGDLS and CDR2 is YYNGEE. The CDR3 spans 19 residues. The V gene end was trimmed by 0 bases and the J gene end by 7 bases; junction bases not matched to a gene: 11. In nucleotides, the CDR3 is TGTGCCAGCAGCGTAGCCGGGACTAGCGGGAGGAAATTCGGGAATGAGCAGTTCTTC. Protein product: CASSVAGTSGRKFGNEQFF.

The V gene is TRBV6-5, the J gene TRBJ2-5; TRBD1 agrees at 7 bases. The CDR3 extends over 12 amino acids. V gave up 8 bases and J gave up 5 bases; unmatched junction bases: 5. Germline lookup yields CDR1 MNHEY and CDR2 SVGAGI. The chain's CDR3 is CASGRGSETQYF. The CDR3, as DNA: TGTGCCAGCGGCAGGGGGTCGGAGACCCAGTACTTC.

The chain links TRBV7-2 to TRBJ2-7; tentatively, D is TRBD2 (5 bases). From germline, CDR1 is SGHTA and CDR2 FQGNSA. Trimming shortened V by 0 bases and J by 1 base, and 13 bases separated the two germline ends. The CDR3 loop spans 16 amino acids. CDR3 in DNA: TGTGCCAGCAGCTTAGCGTCAATAGCGCTGTCCTACGAGCAGTACTTC. Translating gives CASSLASIALSYEQYF.

The chain carries TRBV9 and TRBJ2-7, with TRBD2 identical over 9 bases. CDR1 is SGDLS, CDR2 YYNGEE, per germline. The CDR3 covers 15 residues. V was pared by 4 bases and J by 5 bases, with 10 bases of the junction left unmatched. CDR3 sequence reads: CASSPGTSKFHEQYF. The DNA of the CDR3 is TGTGCCAGCAGCCCAGGGACTAGCAAGTTCCACGAGCAGTACTTC.

The chain has TRBV7-2 and TRBJ2-2; a possible D gene is TRBD2 (6 bases). The CDR3 totals 14 residues. V was shortened by 6 bases and J by 4 bases, with 12 bases between the two germline ends. Germline CDR1 SGHTA, CDR2 FQGNSA. The DNA for the CDR3 is TGTGCCAGCAGGGCGGGATTGGGCACCGGGGAGCTGTTTTTT. It is translated as CASRAGLGTGELFF.

A remark on this clone: Other DNA variants within this sample encode the same CDR3. The chain recombines TRBV7-2 with TRBJ1-5; D may be TRBD1 (5 bases). Germline V gene lookup returns CDR1 SGHTA and CDR2 FQGNSA. The CDR3 contains 15 residues. The V gene lost 1 base and the J gene lost 1 base, with 8 bases spanning the gap. The CDR3 loop is CASSLGQGSNQPQHF. The DNA for the CDR3 is TGTGCCAGCAGCTTAGGCCAGGGAAGCAATCAGCCCCAGCATTTT.

On this clone itself: Other DNA sequences from this sample encode an identical CDR3 as well. This sequence joins TRBV5-1 and TRBJ1-3, with D unclear. The V gene's germline CDR1 is SGHRS and CDR2 YFSETQ. The V and J ends lost 0 bases and 4 bases respectively, with 8 bases between them. The CDR3 is made up of 14 amino acids. The CDR3 nucleotides read TGCGCCAGCAGCTTGGGACAATTAGGAAACACCATATATTTT. Translated: CASSLGQLGNTIYF.

This clone came up once. The chain is built from TRBV27 and TRBJ1-2, with 9 bases fitting TRBD1. The germline gives CDR1 MNHEY, CDR2 SMNVEV (reference sequence). The CDR3 is made up of 15 amino acids. V lost 5 bases and J lost 2; bases outside the gene matches: 6. The CDR3 region is CASSRTGAQNYGYTF. DNA for the CDR3: TGTGCCAGCAGTCGGACAGGGGCGCAGAACTATGGCTACACCTTC.

CDR3 sequence: CASSPTGLRNTEAFF. CDR3 DNA: TGTGCCAGCAGCCCCACAGGGCTAAGGAACACTGAAGCTTTCTTT. The chain combines TRBV7-9 with TRBJ1-1; tentative D call: TRBD1 (6 bases). Germline V gene data show CDR1 as SEHNR and CDR2 as FQNEAQ (reference sequence). The CDR3 extends over 15 amino acids. Trimming cost V 5 bases and J 1 base, with 14 bases left between them.

The J gene is TRBJ2-3, the V gene TRBV5-6, with a possible D match to TRBD1 (6 bases). The V and J ends lost 1 base and 0 bases respectively, with 6 bases between them. In germline, CDR1 is SGHDT, CDR2 YYEEEE. This CDR3 contains 14 residues. In DNA, the CDR3 is TGTGCCAGCAGCTTGCAGGGGAGCACAGATACGCAGTATTTT. This gives the protein CASSLQGSTDTQYF.

A note on this clone: The same CDR3 is also encoded by other DNA sequences in this sample. This chain connects TRBV11-2 to TRBJ1-3; D is ambiguous. Germline assignment: CDR1 SGHAT and CDR2 FQNNGV. V lost 1 base, J lost 5 bases, and 0 bases lay in between. The CDR3 is 11 residues long. The CDR3 DNA reads as TGTGCCAGCAGCTTAGGAAACACCATATATTTT. Protein: CASSLGNTIYF.

This sequence joins TRBV5-4 and TRBJ2-7; TRBD1 aligns across 9 bases. Unmatched junction bases numbered 11, after V lost 1 base and J lost 6 bases. CDR1 SGHNT and CDR2 YYREEE come from the germline V gene (reference sequence). This CDR3 is 16 amino acids long. This CDR3 is CASSLSTGGADREQYF. The CDR3 coding sequence is TGTGCCAGCAGCTTGAGTACAGGGGGCGCGGATCGCGAGCAGTACTTC.

As concerns this clone: Other DNA sequences in the sample encode the same CDR3. The chain joins TRBV10-3 to TRBJ1-2; 9 bases fit TRBD1. The V gene's germline CDR1 is ENHRY and CDR2 SYGVKD. With V trimmed by 7 bases and J by 3 bases, 3 bases remained unmatched. The CDR3 totals 13 residues. CDR3 protein: CAINTGGDYGYTF. The CDR3 bases are TGTGCCATCAATACAGGGGGCGACTATGGCTACACCTTC.

The rearrangement links TRBV7-2 to TRBJ2-2; TRBD2 aligns across 7 bases. The J segment lost 1 base and the V segment lost 3 bases, leaving 5 bases of the junction unmatched. Germline V gives CDR1 SGHTA, CDR2 FQGNSA. The CDR3 is 16 residues long. CDR3 sequence (DNA): TGTGCCAGCAGCTTGACAAGCGGGGTGAACACCGGGGAGCTGTTTTTT. Its translation is CASSLTSGVNTGELFF.

V and J are TRBV5-5 and TRBJ1-6; 9 bases fit TRBD1. Germline V gene data show CDR1 as SGHKS and CDR2 as YYEKEE (reference sequence). This CDR3 comprises 15 residues. V gave up 4 bases and J gave up 11 bases; unmatched junction bases: 10. CDR3 in DNA: TGTGCCAGCAGCGCGTTACAGGGGGCTACGGCACCCCTCCACTTT. Protein: CASSALQGATAPLHF. The variable domain in full, with the rest retrieved from reference TRBV5-5 and TRBJ1-6, is DAGVTQSPTHLIKTRGQQVTLRCSPISGHKSVSWYQQVLGQGPQFIFQYYEKEERGRGNFPDRFSARQFPNYSSELNVNALLLGDSALYLCASSALQGATAPLHFGNGTRLTVT.